This T cell receptor beta chain was observed in a study of chemoradiotherapy in HPV16-positive cancers. TCRdb's copy holds only in-frame clones and misses some; the assay was immunoSEQ multiplex PCR. The profile covers about 610 clones, with more than 85% appearing a single time and 3.5% to 5% taken by the ten largest. This CDR3 is 14 amino acids long. V lost 2 bases and J 6 bases, leaving 12 bases between the germline ends. Germline V gives CDR1 MNHNS, CDR2 SASEGT. This specimen was tumor tissue, taken from a patient who underwent chemoradiotherapy. The genes are TRBV6-1 and TRBJ2-3, with D perhaps TRBD1 (5 bases). This sequence was found in a human donor with HPV-associated anogenital cancer. The CDR3 protein is CASSELAGRDTQYF. The CDR3 DNA sequence: TGTGCCAGCAGTGAATTAGCAGGGCGGGATACGCAGTATTTT.